These 3 T cell receptor beta chains were sequenced from one sample in a study of blood T cell repertoires in COVID-19. Generated by immunoSEQ multiplex PCR, the TCRdb table keeps only in-frame clones and is missing some. The sample contains around 300,000 clones, 90% of which appear only once. Sequenced sample: peripheral blood. The origin of the receptors is a woman under 40 with COVID-19, enrolled during active disease.

A few counts support this clone. CDR3 sequence: CASSEQTVVEKLFF. CDR3 coding DNA: TGTGCCAGCAGTGAACAGACAGTGGTTGAAAAACTGTTTTTT. The J gene is TRBJ1-4, the V gene TRBV6-1, with D possibly TRBD1 on 5 matching bases. Germline assignment: CDR1 MNHNS and CDR2 SASEGT. This CDR3 is 14 amino acids long. V was pared by 2 bases and J by 7 bases, with 11 bases between.

The chain employs TRBV10-2 and TRBJ1-2, with TRBD1 as a possible D gene (5 bases). The CDR3 spans 13 residues. Germline V CDR1 and CDR2: WSHSY, SAAADI. The germline V and J ends were trimmed by 5 bases and 7 bases, with 14 bases remaining between them. This CDR3 is CASSPGQGPGYTF. The CDR3 region has the DNA TGCGCCAGCAGTCCTGGCCAGGGTCCTGGCTACACCTTC.

The rearrangement uses TRBV28 and TRBJ1-2; tentative D call: TRBD1 (6 bases). Germline loops: CDR1 MDHEN, CDR2 SYDVKM. Between the trimmed V and J ends, which lost 6 bases and 0 bases, there was a span of 20 bases. CDR3 length: 17 amino acids. The CDR3 here is CASRRGSHITANYGYTF. DNA of the CDR3: TGTGCCAGCAGAAGGGGGTCCCACATCACCGCTAACTATGGCTACACCTTC.